A single sample is the source of the 2 T cell receptor beta chains below, sequenced in a study of Graves' ophthalmopathy and Graves' hyperthyroidism. Using RNA transcripts, the TCR beta CDR3 regions were amplified. RT-PCR was first run with HTBI primers, then multiplex PCR in a second round. TCRdb itself ran the multiplex PCR reads through MiXCR, one entry per CDR3 protein. Of about 220,000 distinct CDR3 sequences in the sample, approximately 21% were seen once. The sample was peripheral blood. All receptors derive from a woman in her 50s with Graves' ophthalmopathy.

In this sample, this clonotype turned up many times. The chain is built from TRBV12-3 or TRBV12-4 and TRBJ1-2; D is possibly TRBD1 (5 bases). CDR3 length: 14 residues. The ends were cut back, 1 base at V and 3 bases at J, with 9 bases in the middle. The CDR3 reads CASSLGGSDYGYTF. The CDR3 DNA reads TGTGCCAGCAGTTTAGGGGGGTCGGACTATGGCTACACCTTC.

This chain connects TRBV12-3 or TRBV12-4 to TRBJ2-2; D remains ambiguous. Trimming removed 3 bases from V and 1 base from J, with 9 bases in between. The CDR3 is 15 amino acids. Written as DNA, the CDR3 is TGTGCCAGCAGTTTCCCCTCCGTGAACACCGGGGAGCTGTTTTTT. Translating gives CASSFPSVNTGELFF.